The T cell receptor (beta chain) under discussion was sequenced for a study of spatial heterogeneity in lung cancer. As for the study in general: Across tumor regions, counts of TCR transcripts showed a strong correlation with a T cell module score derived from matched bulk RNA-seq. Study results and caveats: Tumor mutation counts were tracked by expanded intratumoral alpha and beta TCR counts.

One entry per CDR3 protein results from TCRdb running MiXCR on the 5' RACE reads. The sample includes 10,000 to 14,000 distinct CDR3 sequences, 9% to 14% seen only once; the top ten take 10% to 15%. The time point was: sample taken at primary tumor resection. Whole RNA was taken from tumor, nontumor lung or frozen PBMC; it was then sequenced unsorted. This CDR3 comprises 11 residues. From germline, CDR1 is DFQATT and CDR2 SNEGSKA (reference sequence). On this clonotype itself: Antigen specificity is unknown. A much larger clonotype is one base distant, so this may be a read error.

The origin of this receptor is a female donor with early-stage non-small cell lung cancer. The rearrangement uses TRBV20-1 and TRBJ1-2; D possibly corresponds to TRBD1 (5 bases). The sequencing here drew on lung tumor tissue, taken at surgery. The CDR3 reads CSAHTIQGVNF. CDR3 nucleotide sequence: TGCAGTGCTCACACCATCCAGGGAGTTAACTTC.